A selection of T cell receptor beta chains follows, all from one sample in a study of OX40 agonist ivuxolimab in advanced cancers. Clones were read by immunoSEQ multiplex PCR, and TCRdb kept only the in-frame ones, dropping some. This table has tens of thousands of clones, about nine tenths appearing once. The sequenced sample was CD4+ or CD8+ T cells sorted from blood, obtained in a trial of the OX40 agonist ivuxolimab. The receptor source for this set is an adult with an advanced solid tumor such as melanoma, head and neck, liver or kidney cancer. The CDR3 runs from the conserved cysteine through the conserved F or W. D genes are given only for firm matches. Expanded clones get a size class; other rows say once, few or many, or leave the size out.

clone_size j_call d_call v_call cdr3_nt cdr3_aa
NA TRBJ1-1 NA TRBV2 TGTGCCAGCAGTGAAATGGGGTCGAACACTGAAGCTTTCTTT CASSEMGSNTEAFF
NA TRBJ1-1 NA TRBV6-5 TGTGCCAGCAGTTACGGAGGGTATAACACTGAAGCTTTCTTT CASSYGGYNTEAFF
NA TRBJ2-7 NA TRBV29-1 TGCAGCGTTTTGCAGGACGAGCAGTACTTC CSVLQDEQYF
once TRBJ2-2 NA TRBV27 TGTGCCAGCAGTTTGGCTTGGTCTGGGGAGCTGTTTTTT CASSLAWSGELFF
NA TRBJ2-7 NA TRBV27 TGTGCCAGCAGTTACGGACAGTCCTACGAGCAGTACTTC CASSYGQSYEQYF
NA TRBJ2-5 NA TRBV7-6 TGTGCCAGCAGCACATGGGGTACAGAGACCCAGTACTTC CASSTWGTETQYF
NA TRBJ2-3 NA TRBV2 TGTGCCAGCAGTGAGGAAGATGGAGATACGCAGTATTTT CASSEEDGDTQYF
NA TRBJ2-7 NA TRBV28 TGTGCCAGCAGTTCCCGCGGGACGGCCTACGAGCAGTACTTC CASSSRGTAYEQYF
NA TRBJ2-3 TRBD1 TRBV7-9 TGTGCCAGCAGCGCACAGGGGAGAACAGATACGCAGTATTTT CASSAQGRTDTQYF
once TRBJ2-4 NA TRBV4-2 TGTGCCAGCAGCCAAGCATCGAAAAACATTCAGTACTTC CASSQASKNIQYF
NA TRBJ2-1 NA TRBV7-6 TGTGCCAGCAGCGCCCGGGGGTACACAAATGAGCAGTTCTTC CASSARGYTNEQFF
NA TRBJ1-4 TRBD1 TRBV18 TGTGCCAGCTCACCCCAGGGACAGCTTAATGAAAAACTGTTTTTT CASSPQGQLNEKLFF
once TRBJ1-4 NA TRBV11-2 TGTGCCAGCAGCTTGGAGGTGCGGGATAATGAAAAACTGTTTTTT CASSLEVRDNEKLFF
NA TRBJ1-2 NA TRBV19 TGTGCCAGTAGTATGGCAGTCAACGCTAACTATGGCTACACCTTC CASSMAVNANYGYTF
NA TRBJ2-7 NA TRBV5-5 TGTGCCAGCAGCTTGGCACGGCTAAGCTCCTACGAGCAGTACTTC CASSLARLSSYEQYF
NA TRBJ2-7 NA TRBV6-1 TGTGCCAGCATGCAGGTAACCCTTTCCTACGAGCAGTACTTC CASMQVTLSYEQYF
NA TRBJ2-4 NA TRBV25-1 TGTGCCAGCAGTGAATTAAGGGGGAACCAGTACTTC CASSELRGNQYF
NA TRBJ2-3 NA TRBV30 TGTGCCTGGACCGAAGGGTTTAGAACAGATACGCAGTATTTT CAWTEGFRTDTQYF
NA TRBJ2-5 TRBD2 TRBV7-2 TGTGCCAGCAGCTCTAGCGGGGGGTCCGGGGAGACCCAGTACTTC CASSSSGGSGETQYF
NA TRBJ1-2 TRBD1 TRBV6-1 TGTGCCAGCAGTGAAGCAACAGGGGGCCCAAGGGGCTACACCTTC CASSEATGGPRGYTF
NA TRBJ1-6 NA TRBV7-9 TGTGCCAGCAGTCCCGGTAGTTCACCCCTCCACTTT CASSPGSSPLHF
NA TRBJ1-3 TRBD1 TRBV7-2 TGTGCCAGCAGCCCGGGGGGTAGGGGGCTTGCGGGAAACACCATATATTTT CASSPGGRGLAGNTIYF
NA TRBJ1-2 NA TRBV19 TGTGCCAGTAGCCCCGGGGGGCCCTATGGCTACACCTTC CASSPGGPYGYTF
once TRBJ1-1 NA TRBV29-1 TGCAGCGGGGGGCAGGGAAGGGACACTGAAGCTTTCTTT CSGGQGRDTEAFF
NA TRBJ2-7 NA TRBV11-2 TGTGCCAGCAGCTTTGAAGCGGGCACCTACGAGCAGTACTTC CASSFEAGTYEQYF
NA TRBJ2-5 NA TRBV19 TGTGCCAGTAGACCCGACGGTCAAGAGACCCAGTACTTC CASRPDGQETQYF
NA TRBJ2-7 TRBD2 TRBV5-4 TGTGCCAGCAGCTCCGGGACTAACTACGAGCAGTACTTC CASSSGTNYEQYF
few TRBJ1-1 NA TRBV7-2 TGTGCCAGCAGCCAAACAAGGGGTGGCACTGAAGCTTTCTTT CASSQTRGGTEAFF
NA TRBJ2-7 NA TRBV25-1 TGTGCCAGCAGTGAAGGGACCAGGGCCGCCTACGAGCAGTACTTC CASSEGTRAAYEQYF
NA TRBJ2-3 NA TRBV4-1 TGCGCCAGCAGCCAAGATGTTGCGACTCTTTGGGATACGCAGTATTTT CASSQDVATLWDTQYF
NA TRBJ2-3 TRBD1 TRBV5-8 TGTGCCAGCAGCCTGAGACAGGGAGATACGCAGTATTTT CASSLRQGDTQYF
NA TRBJ2-2 NA TRBV6-6 TGTGCCAGCAGTTACTCAGGAGACACCGGGGAGCTGTTTTTT CASSYSGDTGELFF
NA TRBJ1-1 NA TRBV7-9 TGTGCCAGCAGCCCAGGGGCCGACACTGAAGCTTTCTTT CASSPGADTEAFF
NA TRBJ2-7 TRBD2 TRBV13 TGTGCCAGCAGCTTAAGAGCGGGGGGGCGCCGCGTCTCCTACGAGCAGTACTTC CASSLRAGGRRVSYEQYF
few TRBJ1-2 NA TRBV4-1 TGCGCCAGCAGCCAAGGACGAAACTATGGCTACACCTTC CASSQGRNYGYTF
NA TRBJ1-2 NA TRBV6-1 TGTGCCAGCAGTGAAGTGAAGGGGGACTATGGCTACACCTTC CASSEVKGDYGYTF